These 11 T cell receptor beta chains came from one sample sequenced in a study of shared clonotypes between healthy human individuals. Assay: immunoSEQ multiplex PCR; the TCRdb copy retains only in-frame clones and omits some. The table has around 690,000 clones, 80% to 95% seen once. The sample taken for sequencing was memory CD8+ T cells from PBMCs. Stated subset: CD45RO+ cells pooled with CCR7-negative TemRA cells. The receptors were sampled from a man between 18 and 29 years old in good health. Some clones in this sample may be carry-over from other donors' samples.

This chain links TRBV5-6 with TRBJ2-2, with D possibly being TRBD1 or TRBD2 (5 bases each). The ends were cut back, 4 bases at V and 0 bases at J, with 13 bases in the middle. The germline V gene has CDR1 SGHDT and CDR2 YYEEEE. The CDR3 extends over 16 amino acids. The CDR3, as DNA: TGTGCCAGCAGCCCGTTCCGGGGCACGAACACCGGGGAGCTGTTTTTT. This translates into CASSPFRGTNTGELFF. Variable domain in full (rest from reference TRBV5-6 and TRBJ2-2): DAGVTQSPTHLIKTRGQQVTLRCSPKSGHDTVSWYQQALGQGPQFIFQYYEEEERQRGNFPDRFSGHQFPNYSSELNVNALLLGDSALYLCASSPFRGTNTGELFFGEGSRLTVL.

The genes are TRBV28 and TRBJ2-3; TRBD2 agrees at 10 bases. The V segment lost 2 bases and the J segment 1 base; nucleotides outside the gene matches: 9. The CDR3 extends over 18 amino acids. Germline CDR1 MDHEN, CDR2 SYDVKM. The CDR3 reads CASSLPSGSRLGTDTQYF. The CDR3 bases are TGTGCCAGCAGTTTACCTAGCGGGAGCCGTTTGGGCACAGATACGCAGTATTTT. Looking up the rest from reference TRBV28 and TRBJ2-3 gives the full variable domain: DVKVTQSSRYLVKRTGEKVFLECVQDMDHENMFWYRQDPGLGLRLIYFSYDVKMKEKGDIPEGYSVSREKKERFSLILESASTNQTSMYLCASSLPSGSRLGTDTQYFGPGTRLTVL.

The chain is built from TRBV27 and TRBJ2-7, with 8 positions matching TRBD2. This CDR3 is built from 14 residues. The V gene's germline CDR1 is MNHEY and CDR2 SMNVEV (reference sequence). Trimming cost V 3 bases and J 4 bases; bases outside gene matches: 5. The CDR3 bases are TGTGCCAGCAGTTTGTCCCGGGAGGGGTACGAGCAGTACTTC. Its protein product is CASSLSREGYEQYF.

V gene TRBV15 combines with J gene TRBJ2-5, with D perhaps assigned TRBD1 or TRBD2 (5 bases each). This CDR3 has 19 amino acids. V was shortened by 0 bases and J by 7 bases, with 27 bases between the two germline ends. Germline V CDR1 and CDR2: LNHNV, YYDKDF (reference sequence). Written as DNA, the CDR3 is TGTGCCACCAGCAGAGATCGTGCGCAGGGAGCAGGGAATAGAGGGACCCAGTACTTC. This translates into CATSRDRAQGAGNRGTQYF. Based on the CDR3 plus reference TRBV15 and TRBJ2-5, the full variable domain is DAMVIQNPRYQVTQFGKPVTLSCSQTLNHNVMYWYQQKSSQAPKLLFHYYDKDFNNEADTPDNFQSRRPNTSFCFLDIRSPGLGDTAMYLCATSRDRAQGAGNRGTQYFGPGTRLLVL.

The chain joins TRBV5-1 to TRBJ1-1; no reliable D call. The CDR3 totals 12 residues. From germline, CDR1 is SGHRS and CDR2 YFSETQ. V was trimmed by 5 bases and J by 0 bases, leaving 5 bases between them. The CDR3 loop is CASRRMNTEAFF. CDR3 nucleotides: TGCGCCAGCAGGAGGATGAACACTGAAGCTTTCTTT.

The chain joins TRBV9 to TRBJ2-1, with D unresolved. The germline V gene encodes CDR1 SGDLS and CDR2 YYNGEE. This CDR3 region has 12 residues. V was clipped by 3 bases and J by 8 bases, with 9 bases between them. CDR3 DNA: TGTGCCAGCAGCGAAGGGTTTCATGAGCAGTTCTTC. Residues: CASSEGFHEQFF.

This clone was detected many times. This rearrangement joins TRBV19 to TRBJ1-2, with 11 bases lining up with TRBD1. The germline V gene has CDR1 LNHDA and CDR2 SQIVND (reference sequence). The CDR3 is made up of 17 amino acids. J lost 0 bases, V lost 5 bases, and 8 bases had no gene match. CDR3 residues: CASSSRTGGATNYGYTF. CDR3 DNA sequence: TGTGCCAGTAGTTCCCGGACAGGGGGCGCGACTAACTATGGCTACACCTTC. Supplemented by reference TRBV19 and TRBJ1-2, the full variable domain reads DGGITQSPKYLFRKEGQNVTLSCEQNLNHDAMYWYRQDPGQGLRLIYYSQIVNDFQKGDIAEGYSVSREKKESFPLTVTSAQKNPTAFYLCASSSRTGGATNYGYTFGSGTRLTVV.

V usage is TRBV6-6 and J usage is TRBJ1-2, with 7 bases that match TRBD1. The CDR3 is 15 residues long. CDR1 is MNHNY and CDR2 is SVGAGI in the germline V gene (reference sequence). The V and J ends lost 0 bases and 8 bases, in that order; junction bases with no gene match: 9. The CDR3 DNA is TGTGCCAGCAGTTACTCGGGAGCAGGGGGGGAAGGCTACACCTTC. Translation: CASSYSGAGGEGYTF.

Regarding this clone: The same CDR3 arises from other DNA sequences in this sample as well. CDR3 region: CAWSVGGSYEQYF. CDR3 bases: TGTGCCTGGAGTGTTGGCGGATCCTACGAGCAGTACTTC. The chain employs TRBV30 and TRBJ2-7, with D unclear. Trimming removed 0 bases at V and 1 base at J, with 7 bases between. Germline V gene sequence: CDR1 GTSNPN, CDR2 SVGIG (reference sequence). The CDR3 has 13 residues.

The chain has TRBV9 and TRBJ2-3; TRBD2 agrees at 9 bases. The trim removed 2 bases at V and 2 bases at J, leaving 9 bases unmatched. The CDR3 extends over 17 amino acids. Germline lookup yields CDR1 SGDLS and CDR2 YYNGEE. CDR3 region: CASSVGRASGDTDTQYF. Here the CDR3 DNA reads TGTGCCAGCAGCGTTGGAAGGGCTAGCGGGGACACAGATACGCAGTATTTT.

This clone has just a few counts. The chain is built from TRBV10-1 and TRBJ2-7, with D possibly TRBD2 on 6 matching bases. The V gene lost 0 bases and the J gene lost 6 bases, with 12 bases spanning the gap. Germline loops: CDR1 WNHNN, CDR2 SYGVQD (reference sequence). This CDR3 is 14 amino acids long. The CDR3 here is CASSESGGDGEQYF. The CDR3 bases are TGCGCCAGCAGTGAGTCGGGGGGAGATGGCGAGCAGTACTTC.